These 14 T cell receptor beta chains share one sample of origin, sequenced in a study of cytomegalovirus exposure and HLA in healthy donors. The PCR made use of 60 Vbeta and 13 Jbeta primers. Profiling relied on immunoSEQ multiplex PCR, and the TCRdb table lists in-frame clones only, not all of them. The table shows fewer than 200,000 clones, with about four fifths occurring only once. Material: PBMCs. The receptors originated from a woman aged 50 to 60 in good health and CMV-seronegative.

CDR3 sequence (DNA): TGTGCCAGTAGTCCACGGACAGGGGGCAGCTATGGCTACACCTTC. Encoded protein: CASSPRTGGSYGYTF. V and J are TRBV19 and TRBJ1-2; 11 bases are shared with TRBD1. This CDR3 contains 15 residues. Germline V gene sequence: CDR1 LNHDA, CDR2 SQIVND (reference sequence). V lost 5 bases, J lost 4 bases, and 6 bases stayed unmatched.

The chain is built from TRBV2 and TRBJ1-1; 7 nucleotides line up with TRBD1. V shed 5 bases and J 4 bases; nucleotides not matched to a gene: 7. CDR3 size: 14 residues. The V gene's germline CDR1 is SNHLY and CDR2 FYNNEI. The CDR3 DNA reads TGTGCCAGCAGTACAGGGGCGCCCCCCACTGAAGCTTTCTTT. Translation: CASSTGAPPTEAFF.

This clone was observed a handful of times. The genes are TRBV28 and TRBJ1-5; D possibly corresponds to TRBD1 (5 bases). The CDR3 sequence is 13 residues long. Germline lookup yields CDR1 MDHEN and CDR2 SYDVKM. V lost 3 bases and J lost 7, with 10 bases in between. The CDR3 DNA is TGTGCCAGCAGTTTGACAGTGCACCAGCCCCAGCATTTT. This codes for CASSLTVHQPQHF.

The V and J genes are TRBV4-1 and TRBJ2-5; 10 positions agree with TRBD2. Germline values: CDR1 MGHRA, CDR2 YSYEKL. The CDR3 extends over 20 amino acids. With 1 base clipped from V and 1 base from J, the junction kept 15 bases outside the gene matches. The CDR3 region has the DNA TGCGCCAGCAGCCAAGTGTTCGGGGGGGCACTAGCGGGGCTCCAAGAGACCCAGTACTTC. Amino acids: CASSQVFGGALAGLQETQYF.

This sequence joins TRBV5-6 and TRBJ2-2; unclear D gene. The CDR3 spans 12 residues. Trimming took off 4 bases at V and 5 bases at J, with 6 bases between the two ends. The germline CDR1 and CDR2 sequences are SGHDT and YYEEEE. CDR3 DNA sequence: TGTGCCAGCAGCCCTTTAACCGGGGAGCTGTTTTTT. It translates to CASSPLTGELFF.

This clone was picked up a small number of times. V and J are TRBV19 and TRBJ1-2; no clear D gene. V gave up 7 bases and J gave up 3 bases, with 6 bases separating them. Germline V gives CDR1 LNHDA, CDR2 SQIVND (reference sequence). The CDR3 has 11 residues. This CDR3 reads CASNHYYGYTF. DNA for the CDR3: TGTGCCAGTAACCACTACTATGGCTACACCTTC. Complete variable domain (other parts from reference TRBV19 and TRBJ1-2): DGGITQSPKYLFRKEGQNVTLSCEQNLNHDAMYWYRQDPGQGLRLIYYSQIVNDFQKGDIAEGYSVSREKKESFPLTVTSAQKNPTAFYLCASNHYYGYTFGSGTRLTVV.

The chain links TRBV16 to TRBJ2-4, with 9 bases that match TRBD1. This CDR3 contains 13 residues. V gave up 1 base and J gave up 14 bases; unmatched junction bases: 6. CDR1 is KGHSY and CDR2 is FQNENV in the germline V gene. Here the CDR3 reads CASSQLTRDREYF. In DNA, the CDR3 is TGTGCCAGCAGCCAATTGACCCGGGACAGGGAGTACTTC.

The chain uses TRBV6-6 and TRBJ2-1; 7 positions agree with TRBD2. Unmatched junction bases numbered 7, after V lost 2 bases and J lost 3 bases. From germline, CDR1 is MNHNY and CDR2 SVGAGI (reference sequence). The CDR3 length is 16 residues. CDR3 bases: TGTGCCAGCAGTTACGGGCGCGGGAGTGGCTACAATGAGCAGTTCTTC. Its translation is CASSYGRGSGYNEQFF.

V gene TRBV7-9 combines with J gene TRBJ2-1; TRBD2 matches 12 bases. CDR3 size: 15 residues. V lost 5 bases to trimming and J lost 5 bases; unmatched junction nucleotides: 4. Germline V gives CDR1 SEHNR, CDR2 FQNEAQ (reference sequence). For the CDR3, the DNA is TGTGCCAGCAGCGAACTAGCGGGGGGCCACAATGAGCAGTTCTTC. Amino acids: CASSELAGGHNEQFF.

This clone was recorded only once. The chain recombines TRBV6-5 with TRBJ1-5, with D possibly matching TRBD1 (5 bases). There are 14 residues in the CDR3. Germline CDR1 reads MNHEY; CDR2 reads SVGAGI. V was trimmed by 4 bases and J by 1 base, leaving 8 bases between them. The CDR3 spells CASSLTASNQPQHF. The DNA of the CDR3 is TGTGCCAGCAGTTTGACAGCCAGCAATCAGCCCCAGCATTTT.

The rearrangement joins TRBV27 to TRBJ2-3; the match to TRBD1 covers 8 bases. The CDR3 is 17 residues long. Trimming at V came to 5 bases and at J to 3 bases, leaving 13 bases not matched to a gene. Looked up from germline, CDR1 is MNHEY and CDR2 is SMNVEV (reference sequence). CDR3 loop: CASSRRYQGARTDTQYF. CDR3 sequence (DNA): TGTGCCAGCAGTCGACGATACCAGGGGGCGCGGACAGATACGCAGTATTTT.

V gene TRBV7-9 combines with J gene TRBJ1-1; 8 bases fit TRBD1. Per the germline V gene, CDR1 is SEHNR and CDR2 is FQNEAQ (reference sequence). Trimming cost V 5 bases and J 3 bases; bases outside gene matches: 8. The CDR3 contains 15 residues. Here the CDR3 reads CASSPGQGEYTEAFF. In nucleotides, the CDR3 is TGTGCCAGCAGCCCTGGACAGGGCGAGTACACTGAAGCTTTCTTT.

The chain has TRBV7-6 and TRBJ1-3; weak D call: TRBD1 (6 bases). From germline, CDR1 is SGHVS and CDR2 FNYEAQ. Trimming removed 1 base from V and 0 bases from J, with 13 bases in between. This CDR3 has 17 amino acids. The DNA of the CDR3 is TGTGCCAGCAGCTTAGGGGCAGGGGCGATCTCTGGAAACACCATATATTTT. Translating it yields CASSLGAGAISGNTIYF.

The rearrangement joins TRBV7-9 to TRBJ1-1, with D perhaps matching TRBD1 (6 bases). Trimming left V 5 bases short and J 8 bases short, with 15 bases between. The CDR3 runs 13 residues. Germline V lookup: CDR1 SEHNR, CDR2 FQNEAQ (reference sequence). As DNA, the CDR3 is TGTGCCAGCAGCCCCAGGACAGCTGACGAAGCTTTCTTT. This sequence encodes CASSPRTADEAFF.